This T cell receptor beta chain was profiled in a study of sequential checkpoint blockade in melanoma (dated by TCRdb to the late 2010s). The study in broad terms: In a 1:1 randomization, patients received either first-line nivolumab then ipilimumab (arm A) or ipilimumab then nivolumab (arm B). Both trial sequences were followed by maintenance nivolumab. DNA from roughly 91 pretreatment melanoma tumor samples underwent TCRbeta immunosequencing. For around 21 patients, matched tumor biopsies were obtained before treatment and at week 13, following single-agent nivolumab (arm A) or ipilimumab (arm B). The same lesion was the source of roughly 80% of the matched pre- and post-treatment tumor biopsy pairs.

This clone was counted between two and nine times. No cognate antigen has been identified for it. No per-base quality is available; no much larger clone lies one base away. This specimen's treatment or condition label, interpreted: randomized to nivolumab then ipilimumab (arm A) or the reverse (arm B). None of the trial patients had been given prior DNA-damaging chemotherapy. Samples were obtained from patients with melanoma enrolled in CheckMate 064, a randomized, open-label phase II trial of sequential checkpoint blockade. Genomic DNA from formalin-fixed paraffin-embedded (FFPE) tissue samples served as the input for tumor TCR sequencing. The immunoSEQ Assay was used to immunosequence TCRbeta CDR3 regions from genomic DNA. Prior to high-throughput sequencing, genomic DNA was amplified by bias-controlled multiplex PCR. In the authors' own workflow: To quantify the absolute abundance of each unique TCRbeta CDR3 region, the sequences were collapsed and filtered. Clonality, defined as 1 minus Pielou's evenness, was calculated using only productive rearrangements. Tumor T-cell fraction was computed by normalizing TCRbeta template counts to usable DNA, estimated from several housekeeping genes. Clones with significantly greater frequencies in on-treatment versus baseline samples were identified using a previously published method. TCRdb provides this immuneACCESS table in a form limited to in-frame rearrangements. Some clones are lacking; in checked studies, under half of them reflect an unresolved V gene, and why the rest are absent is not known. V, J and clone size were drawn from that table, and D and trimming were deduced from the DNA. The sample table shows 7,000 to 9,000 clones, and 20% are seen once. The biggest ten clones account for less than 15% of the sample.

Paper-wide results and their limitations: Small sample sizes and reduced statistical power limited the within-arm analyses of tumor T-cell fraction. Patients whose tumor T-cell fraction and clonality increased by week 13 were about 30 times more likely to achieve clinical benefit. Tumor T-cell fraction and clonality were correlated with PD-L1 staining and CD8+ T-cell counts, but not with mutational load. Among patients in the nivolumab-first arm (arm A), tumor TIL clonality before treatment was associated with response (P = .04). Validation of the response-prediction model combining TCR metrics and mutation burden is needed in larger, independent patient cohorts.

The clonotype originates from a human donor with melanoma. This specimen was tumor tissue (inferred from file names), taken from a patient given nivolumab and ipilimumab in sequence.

The CDR3 region: CASSPPGGLETQYF. The bases read TGTGCCAGCTCACCACCGGGGGGATTGGAGACCCAGTACTTC. Rearrangement joined TRBV18 to TRBJ2-5; the D gene is perhaps TRBD2, on 6 matching bases. V was cut back by 0 bases and J by 5 bases, leaving a gap of 10 bases between them. The germline V gene sets CDR1 to KGHSH and CDR2 to LQKENI. Including the terminal cysteine and phenylalanine, the CDR3 comprises 14 residues. Only CDR3 DNA is held: 42 bases, read in frame from base 1. Outside the CDR3, residues come from the reference TRBV18 and TRBJ2-5 proteins, so the full variable domain is: NAGVMQNPRHLVRRRGQEARLRCSPMKGHSHVYWYRQLPEEGLKFMVYLQKENIIDESGMPKERFSAEFPKEGPSILRIQQVVRGDSAAYFCASSPPGGLETQYFGPGTRLLVL.